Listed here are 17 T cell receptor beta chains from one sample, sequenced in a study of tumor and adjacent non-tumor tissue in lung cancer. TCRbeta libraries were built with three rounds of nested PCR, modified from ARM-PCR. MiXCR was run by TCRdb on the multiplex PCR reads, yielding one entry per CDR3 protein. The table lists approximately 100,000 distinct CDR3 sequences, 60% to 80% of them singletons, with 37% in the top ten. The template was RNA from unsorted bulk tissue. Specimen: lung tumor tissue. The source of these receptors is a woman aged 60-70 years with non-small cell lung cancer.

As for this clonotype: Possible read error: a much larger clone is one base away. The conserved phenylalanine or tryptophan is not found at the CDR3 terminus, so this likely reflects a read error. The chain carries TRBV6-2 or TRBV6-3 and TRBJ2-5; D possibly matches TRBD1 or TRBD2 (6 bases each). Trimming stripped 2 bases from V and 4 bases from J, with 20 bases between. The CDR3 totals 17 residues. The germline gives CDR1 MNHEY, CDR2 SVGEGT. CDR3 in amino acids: CASSYGGHVGGLETQYS. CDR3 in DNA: TGTGCCAGCAGTTACGGGGGACACGTCGGGGGACTAGAGACCCAGTACTCC.

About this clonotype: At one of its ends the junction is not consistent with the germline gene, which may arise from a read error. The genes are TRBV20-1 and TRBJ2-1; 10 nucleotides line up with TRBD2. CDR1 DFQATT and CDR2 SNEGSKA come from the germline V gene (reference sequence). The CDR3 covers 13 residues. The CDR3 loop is CCASGLADNEQSF. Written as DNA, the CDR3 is TGCTGTGCTAGCGGACTAGCGGACAATGAGCAGTCCTTC.

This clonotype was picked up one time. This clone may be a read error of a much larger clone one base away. The CDR3 DNA reads TGTGCCAGCAGTTTTGGGGACAGGTGCACAGATACGCAGTATTTT. It yields the protein CASSFGDRCTDTQYF. V gene TRBV12-3 or TRBV12-4 combines with J gene TRBJ2-3, with 8 bases fitting TRBD1. The CDR3 is made up of 15 amino acids. Losses at the gene ends were 3 bases for V and 1 base for J; bases not matched to a gene: 3.

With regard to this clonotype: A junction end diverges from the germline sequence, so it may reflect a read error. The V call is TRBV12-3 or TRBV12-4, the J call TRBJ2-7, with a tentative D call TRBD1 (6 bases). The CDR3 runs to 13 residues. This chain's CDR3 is CASRPSGAYEQHF. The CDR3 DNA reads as TGTGCCAGCCGTCCGTCAGGGGCCTATGAGCAGCACTTC.

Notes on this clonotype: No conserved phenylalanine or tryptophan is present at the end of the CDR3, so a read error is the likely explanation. The CDR3 protein is CASSSDGWQPQHL. CDR3 nucleotides: TGTGCCAGCAGTTCTGATGGTTGGCAGCCCCAGCATTTA. The chain links TRBV28 to TRBJ1-5, with D unresolved. The germline CDR1 and CDR2 sequences are MDHEN and SYDVKM. V gave up 4 bases and J gave up 7 bases, with 11 bases separating them. The CDR3 consists of 13 residues.

DNA of the CDR3: TGTGCCAGCAGCCGGGACAGTAGCAATCAGCCCCAGCATTTT. The encoded protein is CASSRDSSNQPQHF. J is TRBJ1-5 and V is TRBV12-3 or TRBV12-4; TRBD1 matches 7 bases. The CDR3 covers 14 residues. The V and J ends lost 6 bases and 0 bases, in that order; junction bases with no gene match: 2.

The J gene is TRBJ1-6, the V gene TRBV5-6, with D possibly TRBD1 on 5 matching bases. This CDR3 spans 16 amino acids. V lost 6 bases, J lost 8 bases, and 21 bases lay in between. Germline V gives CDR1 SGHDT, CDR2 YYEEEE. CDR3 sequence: CASNPDLGVGDSPLHF. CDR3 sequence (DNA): TGTGCCAGCAACCCAGACTTGGGGGTGGGCGATTCACCCCTCCACTTT.

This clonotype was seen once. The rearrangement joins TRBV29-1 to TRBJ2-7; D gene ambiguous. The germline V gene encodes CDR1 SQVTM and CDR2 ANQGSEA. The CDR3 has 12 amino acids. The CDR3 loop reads CIAETYTYEQYF. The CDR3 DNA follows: TGCATCGCTGAGACTTATACCTACGAGCAGTACTTC.

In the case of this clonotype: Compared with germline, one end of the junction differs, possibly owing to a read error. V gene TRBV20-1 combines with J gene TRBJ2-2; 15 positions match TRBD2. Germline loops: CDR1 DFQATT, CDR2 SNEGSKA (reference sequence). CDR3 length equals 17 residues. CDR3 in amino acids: CSVKGTSGGSNTRELFF. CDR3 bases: TGCAGTGTTAAAGGGACTAGCGGGGGGTCGAACACCAGGGAGCTGTTTTTT.

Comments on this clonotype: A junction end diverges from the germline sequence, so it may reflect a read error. The CDR3 DNA follows: TGCAGTACTAGATCGCTTCTTAGGGTGGACGAGCAGTACTTC. Translating it yields CSTRSLLRVDEQYF. This sequence joins TRBV20-1 and TRBJ2-7; weak D call: TRBD2 (5 bases). CDR3 length: 14 amino acids. CDR1 is DFQATT, CDR2 SNEGSKA, per germline (reference sequence).

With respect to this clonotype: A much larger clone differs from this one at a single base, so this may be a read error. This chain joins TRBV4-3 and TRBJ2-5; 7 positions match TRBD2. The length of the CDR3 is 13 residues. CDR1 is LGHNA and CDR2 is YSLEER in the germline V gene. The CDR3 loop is CASSQQRGETQHF. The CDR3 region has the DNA TGCGCCAGCAGCCAACAGCGGGGAGAGACCCAGCACTTC.

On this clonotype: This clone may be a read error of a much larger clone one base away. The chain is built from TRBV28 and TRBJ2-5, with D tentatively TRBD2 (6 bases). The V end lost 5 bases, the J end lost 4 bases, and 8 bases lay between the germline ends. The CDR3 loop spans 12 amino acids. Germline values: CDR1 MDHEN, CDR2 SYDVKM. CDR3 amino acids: CASSAGRETQYF. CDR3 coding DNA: TGTGCCAGCAGTGCGGGAAGAGAGACCCAGTACTTC.

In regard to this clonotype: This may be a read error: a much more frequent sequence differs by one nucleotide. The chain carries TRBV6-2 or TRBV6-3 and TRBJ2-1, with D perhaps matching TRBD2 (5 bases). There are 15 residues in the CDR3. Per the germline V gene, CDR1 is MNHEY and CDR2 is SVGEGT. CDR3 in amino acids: CACSSERLTYNEQFF. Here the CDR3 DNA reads TGTGCCTGCAGCTCAGAGCGGCTGACCTACAATGAGCAGTTCTTC.

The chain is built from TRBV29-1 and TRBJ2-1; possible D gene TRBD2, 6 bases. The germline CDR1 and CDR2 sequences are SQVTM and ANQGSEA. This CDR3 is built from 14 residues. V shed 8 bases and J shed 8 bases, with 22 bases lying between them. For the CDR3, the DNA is TGCAGCCTTGGAGGGTTGAGAGGGGTTTATGAGCAGTTCTTC. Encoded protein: CSLGGLRGVYEQFF.

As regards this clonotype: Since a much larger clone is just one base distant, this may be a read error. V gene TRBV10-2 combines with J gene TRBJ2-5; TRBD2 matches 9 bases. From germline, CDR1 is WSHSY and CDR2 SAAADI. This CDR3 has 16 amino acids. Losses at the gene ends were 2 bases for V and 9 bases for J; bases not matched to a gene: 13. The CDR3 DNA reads TGCGCCAGCAGTGAGCTGCGGGAGGGGGTCAGGATCCCCCAGTACTTC. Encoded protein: CASSELREGVRIPQYF.

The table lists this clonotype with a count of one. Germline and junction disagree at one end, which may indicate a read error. The CDR3 loop reads CVSSRQGGGGSNVLTF. CDR3 DNA sequence: TGTGTCAGCAGTCGACAGGGAGGAGGGGGGTCCAACGTCCTGACTTTC. The chain carries TRBV6-5 and TRBJ2-6, with D possibly matching TRBD1 (7 bases). Germline values: CDR1 MNHEY, CDR2 SVGAGI. The CDR3 extends over 16 amino acids.

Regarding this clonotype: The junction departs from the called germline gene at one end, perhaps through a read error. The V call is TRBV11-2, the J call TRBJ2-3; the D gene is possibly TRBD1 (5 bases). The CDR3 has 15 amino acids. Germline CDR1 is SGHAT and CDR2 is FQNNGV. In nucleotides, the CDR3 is TGTGCCAGCAGCGCCACCGAGACGACCACAGGTACGCGGTATTTT. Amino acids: CASSATETTTGTRYF. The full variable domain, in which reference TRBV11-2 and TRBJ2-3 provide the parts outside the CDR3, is EAGVAQSPRYKIIEKRQSVAFWCNPISGHATLYWYQQILGQGPKLLIQFQNNGVVDDSQLPKDRFSAERLKGVDSTLKIQPAKLEDSAVYLCASSATETTTGTRYFGPGTRLTVL.